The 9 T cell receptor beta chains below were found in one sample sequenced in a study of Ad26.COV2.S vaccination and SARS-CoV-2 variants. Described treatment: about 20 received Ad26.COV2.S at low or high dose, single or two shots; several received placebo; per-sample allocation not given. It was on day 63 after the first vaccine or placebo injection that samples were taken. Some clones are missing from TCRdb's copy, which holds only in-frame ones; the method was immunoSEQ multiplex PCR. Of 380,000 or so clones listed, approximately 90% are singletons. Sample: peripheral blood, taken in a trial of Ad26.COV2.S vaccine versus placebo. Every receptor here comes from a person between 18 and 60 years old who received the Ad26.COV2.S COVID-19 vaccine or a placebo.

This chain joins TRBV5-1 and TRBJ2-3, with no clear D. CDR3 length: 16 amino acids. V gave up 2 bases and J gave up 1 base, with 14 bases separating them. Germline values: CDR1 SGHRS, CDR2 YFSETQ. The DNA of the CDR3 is TGCGCCAGCAGCTTAACCTTAGAGAGCCGCACAGATACGCAGTATTTT. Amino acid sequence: CASSLTLESRTDTQYF. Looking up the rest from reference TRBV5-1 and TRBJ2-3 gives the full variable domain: KAGVTQTPRYLIKTRGQQVTLSCSPISGHRSVSWYQQTPGQGLQFLFEYFSETQRNKGNFPGRFSGRQFSNSRSEMNVSTLELGDSALYLCASSLTLESRTDTQYFGPGTRLTVL.

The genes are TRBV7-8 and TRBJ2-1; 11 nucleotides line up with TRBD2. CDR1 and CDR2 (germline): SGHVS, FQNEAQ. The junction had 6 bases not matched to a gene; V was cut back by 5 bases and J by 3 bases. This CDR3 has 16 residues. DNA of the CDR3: TGTGCCAGCAGCAGCACCGGGACTAGCGGCTACAATGAGCAGTTCTTC. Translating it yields CASSSTGTSGYNEQFF.

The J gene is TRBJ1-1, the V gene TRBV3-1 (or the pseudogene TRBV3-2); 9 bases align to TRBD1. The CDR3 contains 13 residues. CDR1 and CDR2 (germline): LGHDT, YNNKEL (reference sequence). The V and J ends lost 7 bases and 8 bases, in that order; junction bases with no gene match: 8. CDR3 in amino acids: CASTKDRGDEAFF. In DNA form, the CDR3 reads TGTGCCAGCACCAAGGACAGGGGTGACGAAGCTTTCTTT.

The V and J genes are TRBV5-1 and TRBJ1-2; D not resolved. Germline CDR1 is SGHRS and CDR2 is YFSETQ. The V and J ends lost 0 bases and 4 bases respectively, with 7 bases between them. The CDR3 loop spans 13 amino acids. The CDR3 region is CASSLDGGYGYTF. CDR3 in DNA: TGCGCCAGCAGCTTGGATGGCGGCTATGGCTACACCTTC. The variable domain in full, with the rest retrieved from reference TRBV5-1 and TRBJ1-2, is KAGVTQTPRYLIKTRGQQVTLSCSPISGHRSVSWYQQTPGQGLQFLFEYFSETQRNKGNFPGRFSGRQFSNSRSEMNVSTLELGDSALYLCASSLDGGYGYTFGSGTRLTVV.

Here the CDR3 DNA reads TGCAGCGGGGGAGAGAGGCAAGAGACCCAGTACTTC. This translates into CSGGERQETQYF. The chain uses TRBV29-1 and TRBJ2-5, with a tentative D call TRBD2 (5 bases). The CDR3 covers 12 residues. The germline V and J ends were trimmed by 7 bases and 2 bases, with 11 bases remaining between them. Germline V CDR1 and CDR2: SQVTM, ANQGSEA.

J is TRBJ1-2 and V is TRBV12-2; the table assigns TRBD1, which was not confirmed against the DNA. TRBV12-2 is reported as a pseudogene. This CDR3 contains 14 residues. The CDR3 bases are TGTGCAAGTCGCTTAGCGGGCAGACGATATGGCTACACCTTC. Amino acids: CASRLAGRRYGYTF.

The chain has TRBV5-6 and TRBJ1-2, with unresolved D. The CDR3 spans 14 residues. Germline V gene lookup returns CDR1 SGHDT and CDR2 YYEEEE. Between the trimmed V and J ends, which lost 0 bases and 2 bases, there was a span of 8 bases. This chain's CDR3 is CASSLADNNYGYTF. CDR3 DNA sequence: TGTGCCAGCAGCTTGGCCGACAACAACTATGGCTACACCTTC.

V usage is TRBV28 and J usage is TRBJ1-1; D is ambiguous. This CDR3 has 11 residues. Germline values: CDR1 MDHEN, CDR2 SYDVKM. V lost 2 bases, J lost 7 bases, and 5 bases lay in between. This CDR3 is CASSLEFEAFF. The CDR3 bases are TGTGCCAGCAGTTTAGAATTTGAAGCTTTCTTT. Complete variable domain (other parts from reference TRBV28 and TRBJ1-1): DVKVTQSSRYLVKRTGEKVFLECVQDMDHENMFWYRQDPGLGLRLIYFSYDVKMKEKGDIPEGYSVSREKKERFSLILESASTNQTSMYLCASSLEFEAFFGQGTRLTVV.

The CDR3 bases are TGTGCCAGCAGTTACTCGTGGCAGGGGCCTGGAAACACCATATATTTT. Translation: CASSYSWQGPGNTIYF. The V and J genes are TRBV6-5 and TRBJ1-3, with D perhaps matching TRBD1 (6 bases). Germline CDR1 MNHEY, CDR2 SVGAGI. The length of the CDR3 is 16 residues. V was pared by 0 bases and J by 2 bases, with 11 bases between.